The 9 T cell receptor beta chains in this list originate from one sample, sequenced in a study of T-cell memory formation after mild COVID-19. TCRdb re-called the 5' RACE reads through MiXCR, storing one row per CDR3 protein. This table has a few hundred thousand distinct CDR3 sequences, roughly 8% appearing once. The sequenced material came from PBMCs or a T cell subset sorted from them (not recorded which). The receptors here all came from a man aged 18 to 30 who had mild COVID-19 (a few samples of this study predate the infection). Cell type and time point are not known.

This clonotype appeared a few times. J is TRBJ1-1 and V is TRBV27; D might be TRBD1 (5 bases). This CDR3 is 14 amino acids long. V lost 5 bases, J lost 4 bases, and 14 bases lay in between. Germline lookup yields CDR1 MNHEY and CDR2 SMNVEV (reference sequence). CDR3 nucleotides: TGTGCCAGCAGTACGCAGGGTGGGAGCACTGAAGCTTTCTTT. Encoded protein: CASSTQGGSTEAFF.

This clonotype showed up just a few times. J is TRBJ2-3 and V is TRBV4-2; 15 nucleotides line up with TRBD2. CDR1 is LGHNA, CDR2 YNFKEQ, per germline. This CDR3 region has 20 residues. J lost 6 bases, V lost 3 bases, and 16 bases had no gene match. The CDR3 reads CASSQPPGTSGGTARDTQYF. The CDR3 nucleotides read TGTGCCAGCAGCCAGCCGCCGGGGACTAGCGGGGGGACGGCTCGGGATACGCAGTATTTT.

J is TRBJ2-7 and V is TRBV28; D gene uncertain. The germline gives CDR1 MDHEN, CDR2 SYDVKM. This CDR3 region has 13 residues. With 6 bases removed from V and 4 bases from J, the gap between germline ends came to 13 bases. The CDR3 coding sequence is TGTGCCAGCAGCTTGGACGGAGTATACGAGCAGTACGTC. It yields the protein CASSLDGVYEQYV.

This clonotype was counted between two and nine times. The rearrangement uses TRBV2 and TRBJ2-5; the match to TRBD2 covers 13 bases. From germline, CDR1 is SNHLY and CDR2 FYNNEI. The CDR3 covers 14 residues. V gave up 6 bases and J gave up 4 bases; unmatched junction bases: 2. CDR3 residues: CASRGLAGLETQYF. DNA for the CDR3: TGTGCCAGCAGGGGACTAGCGGGGCTAGAGACCCAGTACTTC.

The CDR3 loop reads CASRSPLPGSYNEQFF. The CDR3 coding sequence is TGTGCCAGCAGGTCCCCGCTACCCGGCTCCTACAATGAGCAGTTCTTC. The chain employs TRBV27 and TRBJ2-1; D gene ambiguous. CDR1 and CDR2 (germline): MNHEY, SMNVEV (reference sequence). V was cut by 6 bases and J by 0 bases, with 15 bases left in between. This CDR3 contains 16 residues.

In its sample, this clonotype was seen a few times. The V gene is TRBV18, the J gene TRBJ2-1; D is possibly TRBD1 (6 bases). Trimming pared 1 base from V and 7 bases from J, leaving 17 bases between. The germline V gene has CDR1 KGHSH and CDR2 LQKENI. The CDR3 extends over 16 amino acids. CDR3 in amino acids: CASSPLGQRNLNEQFF. In DNA form, the CDR3 reads TGTGCCAGCTCACCACTAGGACAGCGAAACCTTAATGAGCAGTTCTTC.

This chain uses TRBV6-1 with TRBJ1-5, with TRBD1 as a possible D gene (5 bases). The germline V gene has CDR1 MNHNS and CDR2 SASEGT. The CDR3 covers 14 residues. V shed 4 bases and J shed 5 bases, with 12 bases lying between them. The CDR3 nucleotides read TGTGCCAGCAGTGTCAGGGCGGGGGATCAGCCCCAGCATTTT. As protein: CASSVRAGDQPQHF.

This chain connects TRBV6-5 to TRBJ2-5; 7 bases line up with TRBD2. CDR1 MNHEY and CDR2 SVGAGI come from the germline V gene. CDR3 length equals 14 residues. J lost 2 bases, V lost 2 bases, and 2 bases had no gene match. In DNA, the CDR3 is TGTGCCAGCAGTTACGGAGCGGGGCAAGAGACCCAGTACTTC. This sequence encodes CASSYGAGQETQYF.

This chain links TRBV29-1 with TRBJ2-5, with D maybe TRBD2 (5 bases). Germline lookup yields CDR1 SQVTM and CDR2 ANQGSEA. V was pared by 5 bases and J by 5 bases, with 18 bases between. The CDR3 runs 14 residues. DNA of the CDR3: TGCAGCGTTACCGTCGGACTCGCCGCGGAGACCCAGTACTTC. Protein: CSVTVGLAAETQYF.